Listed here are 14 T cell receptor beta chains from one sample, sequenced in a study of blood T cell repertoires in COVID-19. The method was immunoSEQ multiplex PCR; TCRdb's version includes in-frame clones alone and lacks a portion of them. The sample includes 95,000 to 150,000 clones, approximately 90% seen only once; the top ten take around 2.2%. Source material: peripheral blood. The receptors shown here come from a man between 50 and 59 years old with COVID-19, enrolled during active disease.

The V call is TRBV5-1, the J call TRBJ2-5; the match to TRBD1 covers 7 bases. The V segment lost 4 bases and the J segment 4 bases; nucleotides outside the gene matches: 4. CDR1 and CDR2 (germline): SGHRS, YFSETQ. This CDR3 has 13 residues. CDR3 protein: CASSPTGRETQYF. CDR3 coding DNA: TGCGCCAGCAGCCCGACAGGGAGAGAGACCCAGTACTTC.

In nucleotides, the CDR3 is TGTGCCAGCAGCTTGGATAGTGGCGAGCAGTACGTC. Encoded protein: CASSLDSGEQYV. This rearrangement joins TRBV5-4 to TRBJ2-7; no clear D gene. The CDR3 is made up of 12 amino acids. CDR1 and CDR2 (germline): SGHNT, YYREEE (reference sequence). V lost 0 bases, J lost 6 bases, and 7 bases lay in between.

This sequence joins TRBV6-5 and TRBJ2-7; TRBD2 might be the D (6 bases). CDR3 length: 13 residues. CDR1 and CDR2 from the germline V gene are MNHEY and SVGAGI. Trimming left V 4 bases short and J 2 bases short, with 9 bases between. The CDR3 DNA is TGTGCCAGCAGTTCAACGGGGGCCTACGAGCAGTACGTC. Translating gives CASSSTGAYEQYV.

The CDR3 spells CASSLLIQGELFF. The CDR3 nucleotides are TGTGCCAGCAGTTTACTAATACAGGGCGAACTGTTTTTT. V gene TRBV12-3 or TRBV12-4 combines with J gene TRBJ1-4; TRBD1 is a possible D gene (6 bases). The ends were cut back, 2 bases at V and 12 bases at J, with 13 bases in the middle. The CDR3 is 13 residues long.

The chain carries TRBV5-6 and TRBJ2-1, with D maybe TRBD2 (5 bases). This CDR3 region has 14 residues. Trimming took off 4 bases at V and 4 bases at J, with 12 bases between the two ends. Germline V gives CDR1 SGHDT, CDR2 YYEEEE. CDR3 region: CASSVWTFYNEQFF. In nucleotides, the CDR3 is TGTGCCAGCAGCGTTTGGACTTTTTACAATGAGCAGTTCTTC.

CDR3 nucleotides: TGTGCCACCAGCAGAGTACTAGCGGGACCCACAGATACGCAGTATTTT. Its translation: CATSRVLAGPTDTQYF. The genes are TRBV15 and TRBJ2-3, with 10 bases fitting TRBD2. Germline CDR1 LNHNV, CDR2 YYDKDF (reference sequence). Trimming took 1 base from V and 2 from J; bases not matched to a gene: 3. The length of the CDR3 is 16 residues.

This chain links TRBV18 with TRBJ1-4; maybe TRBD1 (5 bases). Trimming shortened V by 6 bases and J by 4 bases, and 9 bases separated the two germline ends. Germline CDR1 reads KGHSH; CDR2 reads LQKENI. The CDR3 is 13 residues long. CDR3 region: CASSSRDNEKLFF. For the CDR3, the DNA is TGTGCCAGCTCGTCCAGGGATAATGAAAAACTGTTTTTT.

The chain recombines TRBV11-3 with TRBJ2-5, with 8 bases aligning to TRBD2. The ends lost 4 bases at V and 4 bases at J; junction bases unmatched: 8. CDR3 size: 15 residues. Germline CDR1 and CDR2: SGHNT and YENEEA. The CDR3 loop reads CASSSGLVSGETQYF. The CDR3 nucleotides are TGTGCCAGCAGCTCGGGACTAGTGAGCGGAGAGACCCAGTACTTC. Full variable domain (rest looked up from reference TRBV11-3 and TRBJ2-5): EAGVVQSPRYKIIEKKQPVAFWCNPISGHNTLYWYLQNLGQGPELLIRYENEEAVDDSQLPKDRFSAERLKGVDSTLKIQPAELGDSAVYLCASSSGLVSGETQYFGPGTRLLVL.

CDR3 coding DNA: TGTGCCAGCAGCGAGCGCCTAGGAACCGGGGAGCTGTTTTTT. This translates into CASSERLGTGELFF. J is TRBJ2-2 and V is TRBV9; D gene ambiguous. The CDR3 runs 14 residues. V was pared by 3 bases and J by 5 bases, with 11 bases between. Germline V CDR1 and CDR2: SGDLS, YYNGEE.

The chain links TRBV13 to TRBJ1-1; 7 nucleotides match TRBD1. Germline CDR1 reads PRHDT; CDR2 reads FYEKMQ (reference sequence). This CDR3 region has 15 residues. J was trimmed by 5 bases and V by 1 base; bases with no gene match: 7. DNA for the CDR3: TGTGCCAGCAGCTTAGATAGGGGGCGAGCGACTGAAGCTTTCTTT. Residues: CASSLDRGRATEAFF.

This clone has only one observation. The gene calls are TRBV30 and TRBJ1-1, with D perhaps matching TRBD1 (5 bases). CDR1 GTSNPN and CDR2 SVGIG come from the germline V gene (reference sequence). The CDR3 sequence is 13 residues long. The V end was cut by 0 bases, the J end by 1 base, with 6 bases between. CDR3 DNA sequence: TGTGCCTGGAGTGTACAGGCGAACACTGAAGCTTTCTTT. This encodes CAWSVQANTEAFF.

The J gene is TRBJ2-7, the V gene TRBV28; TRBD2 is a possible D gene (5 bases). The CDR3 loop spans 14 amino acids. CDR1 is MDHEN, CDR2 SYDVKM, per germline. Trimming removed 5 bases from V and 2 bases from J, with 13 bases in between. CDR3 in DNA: TGTGCCAGCAGTACCGGGATGCCCCCCTACGAGCAGTACTTC. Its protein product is CASSTGMPPYEQYF.

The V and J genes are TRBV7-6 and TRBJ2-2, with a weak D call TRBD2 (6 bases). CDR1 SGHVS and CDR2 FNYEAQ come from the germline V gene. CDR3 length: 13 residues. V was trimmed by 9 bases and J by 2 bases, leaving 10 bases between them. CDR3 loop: CARGGDNTGELFF. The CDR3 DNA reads TGTGCCAGGGGGGGAGACAACACCGGGGAGCTGTTTTTT.

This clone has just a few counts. CDR3 amino acids: CASSLASGSIGELFF. CDR3 DNA: TGTGCCAGCAGTTTAGCCAGCGGGAGTATCGGGGAGCTGTTTTTT. The rearrangement uses TRBV27 and TRBJ2-2; 8 bases align to TRBD2. The CDR3 consists of 15 residues. Germline CDR1 reads MNHEY; CDR2 reads SMNVEV (reference sequence). Trimming at V came to 2 bases and at J to 7 bases, leaving 6 bases not matched to a gene.